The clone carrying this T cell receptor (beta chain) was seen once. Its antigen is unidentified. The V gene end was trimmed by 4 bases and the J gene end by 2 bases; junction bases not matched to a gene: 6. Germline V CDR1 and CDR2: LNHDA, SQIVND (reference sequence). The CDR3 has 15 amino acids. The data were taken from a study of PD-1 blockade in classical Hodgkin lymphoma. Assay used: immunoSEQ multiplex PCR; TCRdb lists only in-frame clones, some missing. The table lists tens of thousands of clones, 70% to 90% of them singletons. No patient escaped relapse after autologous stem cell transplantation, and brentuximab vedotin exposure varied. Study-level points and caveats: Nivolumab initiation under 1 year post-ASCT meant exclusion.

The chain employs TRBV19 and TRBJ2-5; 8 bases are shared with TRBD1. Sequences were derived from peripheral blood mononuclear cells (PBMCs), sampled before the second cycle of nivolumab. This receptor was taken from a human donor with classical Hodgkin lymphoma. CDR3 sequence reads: CASSTGQGIQETQYF. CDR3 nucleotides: TGTGCCAGTAGTACAGGACAGGGAATACAAGAGACCCAGTACTTC.